The rows below give T cell receptor beta chains drawn from one sample of a study of T cell changes during pregnancy in multiple sclerosis. The method was immunoSEQ multiplex PCR; TCRdb's version includes in-frame clones alone and lacks a portion of them. The sample contains some 77,000 clones, roughly 90% of which appear only once. The specimen was peripheral blood, collected before pregnancy. The receptor source for this set is a female donor with multiple sclerosis, enrolled in a pregnancy study. CDR3s include the opening cysteine and the closing phenylalanine or tryptophan. The D gene is left open where the match is weak. The size entry is marked missing in some rows and otherwise reads once, few, many or a size class.

TRBJ2-1,TRBV27,.,.,TGTGCCAGCAGAAGGAGCTCCTACAATGAGCAGTTCTTC,CASRRSSYNEQFF
TRBJ2-7,TRBV5-6,.,once,TGTGCCAGCAGGCGCGACAGAGTCTACGAGCAGTACTTC,CASRRDRVYEQYF
TRBJ1-2,TRBV9,.,.,TGTGCCAGCAGCGACGGGCATCAGGGACTTAACTATGGCTACACCTTC,CASSDGHQGLNYGYTF
TRBJ2-3,TRBV4-1,TRBD1,.,TGCGCCAGCAGATACTCCGGGACAGGGGGCAGTGGAGATACGCAGTATTTT,CASRYSGTGGSGDTQYF
TRBJ2-7,TRBV18,TRBD1,.,TGTGCCAGCTCACCATCGCAGGGGGACGAGCAGTACTTC,CASSPSQGDEQYF
TRBJ1-3,TRBV18,.,.,TGTGCCAGCTCACCCCACCCGTGGCGAGGCATATATTTT,CASSPHPWRGIYF
TRBJ2-7,TRBV4-1,TRBD2,.,TGCGCCAGCAGAGAAGCGGGGAGCTACGAGCAGTACTTC,CASREAGSYEQYF
TRBJ2-5,TRBV5-1,.,.,TGCGCCAGCAGCGGAGGAACCGGGGAGACCCAGTACTTC,CASSGGTGETQYF
TRBJ2-7,TRBV2,TRBD1,.,TGTGCCAGCAGTGCCCCCCGGGACAGGTTACCCTCCTACGAGCAGTACTTC,CASSAPRDRLPSYEQYF
TRBJ2-2,TRBV6-4,TRBD1,.,TGTGCCAGCAGGAGGGGGCGAAACACCGGGGAGCTGTTTTTT,CASRRGRNTGELFF
TRBJ2-7,TRBV6-6,.,.,TGTGCCAGCAGTCGGGACTCCCCCTACGAGCAGTACTTC,CASSRDSPYEQYF
TRBJ2-3,TRBV28,TRBD2,.,TGTGCCAGCAGTTTTTGGCTAGCGGGGGGCCTTAGCACAGATACGCAGTATTTT,CASSFWLAGGLSTDTQYF
TRBJ2-2,TRBV7-3,.,.,TGTGCCAGCAGCCAGTGGGGACACCGCTCCTCCGTGAACACCGGGGAGCTGTTTTTT,CASSQWGHRSSVNTGELFF
TRBJ1-1,TRBV28,.,.,TGTGCCAGCAGTCCCTCGTCGGACTGGAACACTGAAGCTTTCTTT,CASSPSSDWNTEAFF
TRBJ1-2,TRBV2,.,.,TGTGCCAGCAGTAAACAGCAGGCCAACTATGGCTACACCTTC,CASSKQQANYGYTF
TRBJ2-3,TRBV7-2,.,.,TGTGCCAGCAGCTTCGGAGGGAAGACAGATACGCAGTATTTT,CASSFGGKTDTQYF
TRBJ1-6,TRBV10-3,.,.,TGTGCCATCAGTGGGGAGATCGTAGCAGACCTCCACTTT,CAISGEIVADLHF
TRBJ2-2,TRBV6-1,.,.,TGTGCCAGCAGTGAAGAGGAGGGCGGCACCGGGGAGCTGTTTTTT,CASSEEEGGTGELFF
TRBJ2-3,TRBV5-1,.,.,TGCGCCAGCAGCTTCCGCGCAGATACGCAGTATTTT,CASSFRADTQYF
TRBJ1-5,TRBV6-4,.,once,TGTGCCAGCAGGTCTCTAGGGGAGGGTATCAATCAGCCCCAGCATTTT,CASRSLGEGINQPQHF
TRBJ1-6,TRBV6-5,.,.,TGTGCCAGCAGTTATGAAGGACGGGTAGCGGGATCACCCCTCCACTTT,CASSYEGRVAGSPLHF
TRBJ1-6,TRBV19,.,.,TGTGCCAGTAGTGCCGAGACGGAGTATAATTCACCCCTCCACTTT,CASSAETEYNSPLHF
TRBJ2-4,TRBV19,TRBD1,.,TGTGCCAGTAGCCACGGACAGGGAAGATCCAAAAACATTCAGTACTTC,CASSHGQGRSKNIQYF
TRBJ1-6,TRBV11-2,.,.,TGTGCCAGCAGCTTCGCATGGGGCCCCGATTCACCCCTCCACTTT,CASSFAWGPDSPLHF
TRBJ1-1,TRBV18,.,.,TGTGCCAGCTCACCACGAACAGTCGGGAACACTGAAGCTTTCTTT,CASSPRTVGNTEAFF
TRBJ1-2,TRBV29-1,.,.,TGCAGCGTAGCCAGGGGCAACTATGGCTACACCTTC,CSVARGNYGYTF
TRBJ1-1,TRBV19,.,.,TGTGCCAGTAGTATAGTTCGAGGACAGATGAACACTGAAGCTTTCTTT,CASSIVRGQMNTEAFF
TRBJ2-1,TRBV7-2,TRBD2,.,TGTGCCAGCAGTTCAGCGGGGGGATCCTACAATGAGCAGTTCTTC,CASSSAGGSYNEQFF
TRBJ1-1,TRBV7-3,TRBD1,.,TGTGCCAGCAGCTTAACCCCGACAGGGGGAACTGAAGCTTTCTTT,CASSLTPTGGTEAFF